These T cell receptor beta chains were read from a single sample in a study of Ad26.COV2.S vaccination and SARS-CoV-2 variants. Only in-frame clones appear in the TCRdb table, and some are missing; sequencing was by immunoSEQ multiplex PCR. Of a few hundred thousand clones in the sample, 83% were seen once. The sample in question was peripheral blood, obtained in a trial of Ad26.COV2.S vaccine versus placebo. The receptors were sampled from a person between 18 and 59 years old who received the Ad26.COV2.S COVID-19 vaccine or a placebo. Each CDR3 is given with its conserved first and last residue.

v_gene,CDR3aa
TRBV6-5,CASSPGTGPRYEQYF
TRBV19,CASSADRVGNSPLHF
TRBV5-1,CASSVVSGTFQPNEQYF
TRBV9,CASSVDSRGGYTF
TRBV5-6,CASSLRTGLETQYF
TRBV4-3,CASSQAPSGGLLNEQFF
TRBV9,CASSTLPTGNSPLHF
TRBV30,CAWRAGDYEQYF
TRBV2,CASSASGDTQYF
TRBV5-1,CASSLARGERTEAFF
TRBV16,CASSRRGAPYGYTF
TRBV29-1,CSVRVVDYEQYF
TRBV24-1,CATSDFKVGGELFF
TRBV14,CASSQAFPPGGINYNEQFF
TRBV7-2,CASSPEGSRTDTQYF
TRBV28,CASSPGRQSYTF
TRBV5-1,CASSPTAGELFF
TRBV3-1/TRBV3-2,CASSQVPITDTQYF
TRBV6-5,CASRAASNQPQHF
TRBV11-2,CASSLVSTDTQYF
TRBV11-3,CASSAGVAGWDEQYF
TRBV7-9,CASSRDRVRNEQFF